A selection of T cell receptor beta chains follows, all from one sample in a study of vaccination effects on CD4 cells after COVID-19. What these receptors recognize is not known. Repertoires were generated with immunoSEQ multiplex PCR, while TCRdb's copy carries only in-frame clones and drops some. The sample records about 55,000 clones, roughly two thirds being singletons. The specimen was CD4+ T cells from PBMCs cultured with SARS-CoV-2 spike peptides, collected before COVID-19 vaccination. The receptors were sampled from a human donor who received a COVID-19 vaccine. CDR3s leave out the opening cysteine and the closing phenylalanine or tryptophan. The order of the fields is V gene, D gene, J gene, CDR3 protein. The D gene is left open where the match is weak.

TRBV25-1	NA	TRBJ1-2	ASSESPTQGYGYT
TRBV3-1/TRBV3-2	NA	TRBJ2-6	ASSQEGIGANVLT
TRBV4-2	NA	TRBJ2-7	ASSTQGTLSSYEQY
TRBV6-2/TRBV6-3	NA	TRBJ1-1	ASSPEGSTEAF
TRBV7-3	TRBD1	TRBJ2-1	ASSSLDRGRQF
TRBV6-2/TRBV6-3	TRBD1	TRBJ1-1	ASSYPGTGATEAF
TRBV30	NA	TRBJ1-2	AWGAGNYGYT
TRBV12-5	TRBD2	TRBJ2-2	ASGLVGGAPTGELF
TRBV9	NA	TRBJ2-1	ASSVGVPLREQF
TRBV5-1	NA	TRBJ1-3	ASSLQGSGNTIY
TRBV6-1	NA	TRBJ2-2	ASSEVGELF
TRBV2	TRBD1	TRBJ1-5	ASSDGQGAFQPQH
TRBV5-4	NA	TRBJ1-1	ASSLAAEGTTEAF
TRBV5-5	TRBD1	TRBJ2-6	ASTLSGTGAGGANVLT
TRBV2	TRBD2	TRBJ2-1	ASSYQLAGGNNEQF
TRBV5-1	NA	TRBJ2-4	ASSFGAGTSRNIQY
TRBV12-5	NA	TRBJ2-1	ASGSRVAASDLNEQF
TRBV5-8	NA	TRBJ1-6	ASSFFTGNYNSPLH
TRBV6-5	TRBD1	TRBJ1-3	ASGGQALPGNTIY
TRBV5-4	NA	TRBJ2-2	ASSYGLRTPGELF
TRBV29-1	NA	TRBJ2-5	SVEDLETQY
TRBV7-2	NA	TRBJ2-1	ASSLAGGYNEQF
TRBV6-5	TRBD1	TRBJ1-1	ASSSAGQGATEAF
TRBV10-3	NA	TRBJ1-1	AISDHDRLAF
TRBV29-1	NA	TRBJ1-2	SVVPKGYGYT
TRBV7-9	NA	TRBJ2-4	ASSSSATKNIQY
TRBV19	TRBD2	TRBJ2-1	ASSISRLAGGASSYNEQF
TRBV11-2	NA	TRBJ2-3	ASRRGGGGDPDTQY
TRBV6-5	NA	TRBJ1-2	ASTPGPRSGYT
TRBV4-3	NA	TRBJ2-6	ASSQETVSSGANVLT
TRBV11-1	NA	TRBJ2-3	ASSLRGPADTQY
TRBV7-9	NA	TRBJ2-2	ASNPTGELF
TRBV15	TRBD1	TRBJ1-4	ATSRDRTTNEKLF
TRBV15	NA	TRBJ1-2	ATSRDPNYGYT
TRBV28	NA	TRBJ2-6	AIVSSGANVLT
TRBV5-8	NA	TRBJ2-7	ASRSRRSSYEQY
TRBV4-2	NA	TRBJ2-5	ASSQEGWEQETQY